Described below is a single T cell receptor (beta chain) sequence and its context. The target antigen is unknown. This specimen belongs to a study of OX40 agonist ivuxolimab in advanced cancers. Study-level information: An anti-OX40 (CD134) antibody with agonistic activity, ivuxolimab, was administered to patients. Every patient in dose escalation had hepatocellular carcinoma, melanoma, renal cell or head and neck cancer. Ivuxolimab was delivered to patients intravenously every 2 weeks at doses spanning 0.01 to 10 mg/kg. Overall study results and limits: The mean number of expanded clones was higher in CD8+ T cells than in CD4+.

V was pared by 4 bases and J by 7 bases, with 13 bases between. CDR3 length equals 13 residues. Germline-derived CDR1 and CDR2 are MGHDK and SYGVNS. Some clones are missing from TCRdb's copy, which holds only in-frame ones; the method was immunoSEQ multiplex PCR. The sample consists of approximately 110,000 clones, 85% to 95% of them appearing once. The chain carries TRBV25-1 and TRBJ1-1, with D perhaps matching TRBD1 (6 bases). The source of this sequence is an adult with an advanced solid tumor such as melanoma, head and neck, liver or kidney cancer. Sequencing used CD4+ or CD8+ T cells sorted from blood, obtained in a trial of the OX40 agonist ivuxolimab. The CDR3 sequence is CASSGTGTREAFF. CDR3 DNA sequence: TGTGCCAGCAGTGGCACCGGGACACGTGAAGCTTTCTTT.